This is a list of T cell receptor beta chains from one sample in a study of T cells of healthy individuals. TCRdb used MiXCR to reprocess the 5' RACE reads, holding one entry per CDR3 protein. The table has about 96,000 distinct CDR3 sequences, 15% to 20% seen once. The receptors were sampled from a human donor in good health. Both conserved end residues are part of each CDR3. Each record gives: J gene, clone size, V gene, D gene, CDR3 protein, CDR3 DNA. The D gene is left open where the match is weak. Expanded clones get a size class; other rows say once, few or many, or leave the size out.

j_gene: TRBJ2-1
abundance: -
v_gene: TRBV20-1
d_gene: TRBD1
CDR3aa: CSAETGTDYNEQFF
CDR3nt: TGCAGTGCGGAGACCGGGACAGACTACAATGAGCAGTTCTTC

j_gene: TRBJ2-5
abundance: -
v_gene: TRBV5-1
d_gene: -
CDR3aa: CASSLGMEPNGAQYF
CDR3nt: TGCGCCAGCAGCTTGGGGATGGAACCGAACGGGGCCCAGTACTTC

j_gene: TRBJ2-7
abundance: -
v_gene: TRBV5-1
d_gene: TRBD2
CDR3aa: CASSLPREGAYEQYF
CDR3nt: TGCGCCAGCAGCTTGCCGCGGGAGGGGGCCTACGAGCAGTACTTC

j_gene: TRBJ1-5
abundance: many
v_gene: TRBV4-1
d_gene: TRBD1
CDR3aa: CASSQGLAGGDQPQHF
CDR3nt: TGCGCCAGCAGCCAAGGGTTGGCAGGGGGAGATCAGCCCCAGCATTTT

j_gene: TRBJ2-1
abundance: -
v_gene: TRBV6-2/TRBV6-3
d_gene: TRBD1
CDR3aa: CASSTIGTGRRNEQFF
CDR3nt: TGTGCCAGCAGTACTATAGGGACAGGTCGTAGAAATGAGCAGTTCTTC

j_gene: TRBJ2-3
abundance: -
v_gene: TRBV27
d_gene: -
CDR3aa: CASSSRTPTDTQYF
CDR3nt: TGTGCCAGCAGCTCCCGGACCCCCACAGATACGCAGTATTTT

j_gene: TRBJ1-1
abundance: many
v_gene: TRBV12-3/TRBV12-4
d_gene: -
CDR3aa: CASWAGASTEAFF
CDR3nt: TGTGCCAGCTGGGCAGGGGCAAGCACTGAAGCTTTCTTT

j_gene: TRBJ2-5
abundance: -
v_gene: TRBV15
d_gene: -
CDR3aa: CATSRDLSIGETQYF
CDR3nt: TGTGCCACCAGCAGAGATCTCAGCATCGGCGAGACCCAGTACTTC

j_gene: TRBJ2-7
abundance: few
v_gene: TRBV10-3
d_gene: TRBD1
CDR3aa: CAIRAGGEQYF
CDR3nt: TGTGCCATCAGAGCAGGGGGCGAGCAGTACTTC

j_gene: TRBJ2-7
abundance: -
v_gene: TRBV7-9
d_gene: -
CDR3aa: CASSFPSGYEQYF
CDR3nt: TGTGCCAGCAGCTTCCCTAGTGGCTACGAGCAGTACTTC